The 16 T cell receptor beta chains listed next were all sequenced from one sample in a study of cytomegalovirus exposure and HLA in healthy donors. Primers for the PCR totalled 60 Vbeta and 13 Jbeta. Libraries were prepared by immunoSEQ multiplex PCR; TCRdb keeps only in-frame clonotypes and omits some of them. The repertoire holds about 150,000 clones, with around 79% as singletons. The sample consisted of PBMCs. Receptors originate from a man aged 30-40 years in good health and CMV-seropositive.

A note on this clone: Mismatch with germline at one junction end may stem from a read error. This chain connects TRBV30 to TRBJ1-2; D is unclear. CDR3 length: 13 amino acids. Per germline, CDR1 GTSNPN and CDR2 SVGIG (reference sequence). The CDR3, as DNA: TGTGCCTGGAGTAAGTCCCGGTCCTCCCGTTTACTCTTC. It encodes CAWSKSRSSRLLF.

This chain connects TRBV25-1 to TRBJ2-3; 8 nucleotides align to TRBD1. The CDR3 totals 15 residues. The V gene end was trimmed by 2 bases and the J gene end by 5 bases; junction bases not matched to a gene: 6. Germline V lookup: CDR1 MGHDK, CDR2 SYGVNS. DNA for the CDR3: TGTGCCAGCAGTGAAATTGGGACAGGCAAAGATACGCAGTATTTT. This encodes CASSEIGTGKDTQYF. The variable domain in full, with the rest retrieved from reference TRBV25-1 and TRBJ2-3, is EADIYQTPRYLVIGTGKKITLECSQTMGHDKMYWYQQDPGMELHLIHYSYGVNSTEKGDLSSESTVSRIRTEHFPLTLESARPSHTSQYLCASSEIGTGKDTQYFGPGTRLTVL.

This chain uses TRBV5-6 with TRBJ2-7; 7 bases agree with TRBD1. CDR1 is SGHDT and CDR2 is YYEEEE in the germline V gene. V lost 3 bases to trimming and J lost 2 bases; unmatched junction nucleotides: 8. This CDR3 has 15 residues. DNA for the CDR3: TGTGCCAGCAGCTCCCCGGACAGGCGACCCTACGAGCAGTACTTC. It codes for CASSSPDRRPYEQYF.

The CDR3 sequence is CASSQSYTGNSSGNTIYF. For the CDR3, the DNA is TGCGCCAGCAGTCAATCCTATACAGGGAATTCCTCTGGAAACACCATATATTTT. The rearrangement links TRBV23-1 to TRBJ1-3; weak D call: TRBD1 (6 bases). TRBV23-1 is placed among ORFs of uncertain function. This CDR3 is built from 18 residues. Trimming cost V 0 bases and J 0 bases, with 15 bases left between them.

The genes are TRBV6-1 and TRBJ2-7, with 7 bases fitting TRBD1. There are 19 residues in the CDR3. From germline, CDR1 is MNHNS and CDR2 SASEGT. V dropped 0 bases and J dropped 0; count of bases not matched to a gene: 14. CDR3 loop: CASSEALGSGTGVSYEQYF. Written as DNA, the CDR3 is TGTGCCAGCAGTGAAGCGCTCGGTAGTGGAACAGGGGTCTCCTACGAGCAGTACTTC.

The chain couples TRBV28 to TRBJ2-7, with D maybe TRBD2 (6 bases). Germline V gene lookup returns CDR1 MDHEN and CDR2 SYDVKM. CDR3 length equals 16 residues. The germline V and J ends were trimmed by 5 bases and 2 bases, with 19 bases remaining between them. CDR3 bases: TGTGCCAGCAGTCAGCGGGCACCTTTACCGGCCTACGAGCAGTACTTC. Amino acid sequence: CASSQRAPLPAYEQYF.

The CDR3 DNA follows: TGTGCTAGTGGCCCCGGGGGGACCAACTATGGCTACACCTTC. The encoded protein is CASGPGGTNYGYTF. The chain uses TRBV12-5 and TRBJ1-2; tentative D call: TRBD1 (5 bases). V shed 6 bases and J shed 2 bases, with 13 bases lying between them. This CDR3 contains 14 residues. The germline V gene has CDR1 LGHNT and CDR2 FRNRAP.

The chain has TRBV18 and TRBJ1-1; D is ambiguous. Trimming pared 6 bases from V and 1 base from J, leaving 9 bases between. The CDR3 consists of 13 residues. CDR1 and CDR2 (germline): KGHSH, LQKENI. Here the CDR3 DNA reads TGTGCCAGCTCTAACGGAGGGAACACTGAAGCTTTCTTT. This gives the protein CASSNGGNTEAFF.

This clone was seen a single time. This chain uses TRBV5-1 with TRBJ2-2; D possibly corresponds to TRBD2 (6 bases). Germline lookup yields CDR1 SGHRS and CDR2 YFSETQ. V dropped 1 base and J dropped 3 bases, with 10 bases sitting between them. This CDR3 spans 15 amino acids. The CDR3 sequence is CASSLSPGDTGELFF. In DNA form, the CDR3 reads TGCGCCAGCAGCTTGAGTCCGGGGGACACCGGGGAGCTGTTTTTT.

The rearrangement links TRBV7-9 to TRBJ2-7, with a tentative D call TRBD1 (5 bases). The CDR3 is 15 amino acids. V was pared by 4 bases and J by 5 bases, with 18 bases between. Germline loops: CDR1 SEHNR, CDR2 FQNEAQ (reference sequence). The CDR3 protein is CASSSPGRAIHEQYF. The DNA for the CDR3 is TGTGCCAGCAGCTCCCCCGGCAGGGCGATCCACGAGCAGTACTTC.

This sequence joins TRBV30 and TRBJ1-2; no firm D call. CDR3 size: 13 residues. V dropped 1 base and J dropped 7 bases, with 13 bases sitting between them. From germline, CDR1 is GTSNPN and CDR2 SVGIG (reference sequence). As DNA, the CDR3 is TGTGCCTGGAGTGCCCGTGCGGCCGCTGGCTACACCTTC. Residues: CAWSARAAAGYTF.

The CDR3 region has the DNA TGTGCCAGCAGCTGGTTCGGCCAGGGAGGGACCCAGTACTTC. This sequence encodes CASSWFGQGGTQYF. The chain is built from TRBV7-3 and TRBJ2-5, with D possibly matching TRBD2 (6 bases). Germline V gene lookup returns CDR1 SGHTA and CDR2 FQGTGA. CDR3 length equals 14 residues. V was trimmed by 4 bases and J by 7 bases, leaving 16 bases between them. Looking up the rest from reference TRBV7-3 and TRBJ2-5 gives the full variable domain: GAGVSQTPSNKVTEKGKYVELRCDPISGHTALYWYRQSLGQGPEFLIYFQGTGAADDSGLPNDRFFAVRPEGSVSTLKIQRTERGDSAVYLCASSWFGQGGTQYFGPGTRLLVL.

V and J are TRBV19 and TRBJ1-1, with 11 bases identical to TRBD1. In germline, CDR1 is LNHDA, CDR2 SQIVND (reference sequence). After removal of 11 bases from V and 5 bases from J, the junction contained 10 bases not matched to a gene. The length of the CDR3 is 14 residues. The CDR3 DNA sequence: TGTGCCTCTCACAGGCGGGACAGGGGGACTGAAGCTTTCTTT. It codes for CASHRRDRGTEAFF.

In its sample, this clone was seen a few times. The chain is built from TRBV10-1 and TRBJ2-7; possibly TRBD2 for D (6 bases). The CDR3 sequence is 13 residues long. V lost 6 bases and J lost 2, with 11 bases in between. Germline values: CDR1 WNHNN, CDR2 SYGVQD (reference sequence). CDR3 loop: CASSSGGTYEQYF. The CDR3, as DNA: TGCGCCAGCAGCTCCGGAGGGACCTACGAGCAGTACTTC.

There are many counts of this clone. V and J are TRBV4-1 and TRBJ1-1; D might be TRBD1 (6 bases). CDR3 length equals 14 residues. The germline gives CDR1 MGHRA, CDR2 YSYEKL. V lost 2 bases to trimming and J lost 7 bases, with 14 bases between them. The CDR3 nucleotides are TGCGCCAGCAGCCAAATAGCCAGGGGAGATGAAGCTTTCTTT. Translation gives CASSQIARGDEAFF.

This clone was recorded a few times. The chain is built from TRBV5-1 and TRBJ1-4; TRBD1 agrees at 7 bases. The CDR3 sequence is 14 residues long. The V and J ends lost 0 bases and 7 bases, in that order; junction bases with no gene match: 3. Germline V lookup: CDR1 SGHRS, CDR2 YFSETQ. The CDR3 here is CASSLGDSTEKLFF. The CDR3, as DNA: TGCGCCAGCAGCTTGGGGGACAGTACTGAAAAACTGTTTTTT.